This T cell receptor (beta chain) emerged from a study of T cell changes during pregnancy in multiple sclerosis. Some clones are missing from TCRdb's copy, which holds only in-frame ones; the method was immunoSEQ multiplex PCR. The sample contains under 75,000 clones, roughly nine tenths of which appear only once. The germline gives CDR1 SQVTM, CDR2 ANQGSEA. After removal of 6 bases from V and 5 bases from J, the junction contained 9 bases not matched to a gene. The CDR3 runs 14 residues. This TCR came from a female donor in good health, enrolled as a control in a pregnancy study. This sample comprised peripheral blood, obtained in the third trimester of pregnancy. The chain links TRBV29-1 to TRBJ2-2; 7 positions match TRBD1. The CDR3 spells CSVKKGARTGELFF. CDR3 coding DNA: TGCAGCGTCAAGAAGGGGGCGCGTACCGGGGAGCTGTTTTTT.